This T cell receptor beta chain came from a study of T cell responses to AZD1222 COVID-19 vaccine. The protocol was immunoSEQ multiplex PCR, while the TCRdb copy is restricted to in-frame clones and leaves out a portion. The table shows fewer than 110,000 clones, with 75% to 90% occurring only once. This clone came up once. Its antigen is undetermined. Germline V CDR1 and CDR2: SGHNT, YYREEE (reference sequence). CDR3 length equals 16 residues. Trimming removed 2 bases from V and 0 bases from J, with 14 bases in between. Findings and caveats of the study: Two doses of AZD1222 preceded a rise in Spike-specific TCR breadth and depth. Every sample of the repertoires postdated the peak T cell response. Nearly half of the spike-specific TCRs reportedly recognize variant regions that carry no mutations. The donors showed a predominance of white British ancestry and of females, with possible underestimation of clonal diversity.

This material consisted of peripheral blood, taken on day 0 of AZD1222 vaccination. V gene TRBV5-4 combines with J gene TRBJ1-2; no reliable D call. This clonotype was sampled from an adult in good health. CDR3: CASSFSLNPANYGYTF. CDR3 nucleotide sequence: TGTGCCAGCAGCTTTTCCTTGAATCCTGCTAACTATGGCTACACCTTC. Supplemented by reference TRBV5-4 and TRBJ1-2, the full variable domain reads ETGVTQSPTHLIKTRGQQVTLRCSSQSGHNTVSWYQQALGQGPQFIFQYYREEENGRGNFPPRFSGLQFPNYSSELNVNALELDDSALYLCASSFSLNPANYGYTFGSGTRLTVV.